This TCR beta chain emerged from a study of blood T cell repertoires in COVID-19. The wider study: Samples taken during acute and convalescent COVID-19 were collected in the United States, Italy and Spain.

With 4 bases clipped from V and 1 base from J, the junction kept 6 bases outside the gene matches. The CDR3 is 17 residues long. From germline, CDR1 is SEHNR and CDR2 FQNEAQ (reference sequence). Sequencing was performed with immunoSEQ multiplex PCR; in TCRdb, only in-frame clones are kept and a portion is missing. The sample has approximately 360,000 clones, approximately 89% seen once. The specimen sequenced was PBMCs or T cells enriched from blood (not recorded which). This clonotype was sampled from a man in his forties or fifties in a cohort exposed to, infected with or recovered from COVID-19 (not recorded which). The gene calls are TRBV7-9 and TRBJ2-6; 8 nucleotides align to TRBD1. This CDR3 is CASSSGTGWSGANVLTF. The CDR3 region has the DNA TGTGCCAGCAGCTCCGGGACAGGTTGGTCTGGGGCCAACGTCCTGACTTTC.